These T cell receptor beta chains were read from a single sample in a study of blood T cell repertoires in COVID-19. Some clones are missing from TCRdb's copy, which holds only in-frame ones; the method was immunoSEQ multiplex PCR. This repertoire shows 120,000 to 150,000 clones, 88% found once; its top ten account for more than 1%. Sequencing was performed on PBMCs or T cells enriched from blood (not recorded which). These receptors came from a woman in her twenties or thirties with acute COVID-19. Each CDR3 is given with its conserved first and last residue. The order of the fields is V gene, J gene, clone size, CDR3 protein. A clone size is listed for some rows: how often the clone was seen (once, few, many), or a class if it is expanded.

v_gene: TRBV30
j_gene: TRBJ2-1
abundance: -
CDR3aa: CAWSPGTSGNEQFF

v_gene: TRBV27
j_gene: TRBJ2-1
abundance: -
CDR3aa: CASSLVSGNNEQFF

v_gene: TRBV6-5
j_gene: TRBJ1-1
abundance: -
CDR3aa: CASSSRVDTEAFF

v_gene: TRBV27
j_gene: TRBJ2-3
abundance: -
CDR3aa: CASSLNVGPADTQYF

v_gene: TRBV7-9
j_gene: TRBJ2-1
abundance: -
CDR3aa: CASSLDRGQFF

v_gene: TRBV10-3
j_gene: TRBJ1-3
abundance: -
CDR3aa: CAISSDPGGPGNTIYF

v_gene: TRBV7-2
j_gene: TRBJ2-7
abundance: -
CDR3aa: CASSHSGDAYEQYF

v_gene: TRBV3-1/TRBV3-2
j_gene: TRBJ1-1
abundance: -
CDR3aa: CASSQNAGTEAFF

v_gene: TRBV9
j_gene: TRBJ1-2
abundance: -
CDR3aa: CASSAGLQGYGYTF

v_gene: TRBV6-1
j_gene: TRBJ1-1
abundance: -
CDR3aa: CASSDRGEHTEAFF

v_gene: TRBV7-8
j_gene: TRBJ2-7
abundance: few
CDR3aa: CASSWDPRTNSYEQYF

v_gene: TRBV28
j_gene: TRBJ1-2
abundance: -
CDR3aa: CASSLSTRGGYTF

v_gene: TRBV4-1
j_gene: TRBJ2-3
abundance: -
CDR3aa: CASSQNHSGVVFLSTDTQYF

v_gene: TRBV4-3
j_gene: TRBJ1-4
abundance: few
CDR3aa: CASSLYGQGEYEKLFF

v_gene: TRBV19
j_gene: TRBJ2-2
abundance: -
CDR3aa: CASSRWGQGAGELFF

v_gene: TRBV5-4
j_gene: TRBJ1-6
abundance: -
CDR3aa: CASSLGGQNNSPLHF

v_gene: TRBV5-8
j_gene: TRBJ2-7
abundance: -
CDR3aa: CASSLSSTGFISYEQYF

v_gene: TRBV10-1
j_gene: TRBJ1-2
abundance: -
CDR3aa: CATQQGYGYTF

v_gene: TRBV28
j_gene: TRBJ1-5
abundance: -
CDR3aa: CASSFQAGFSNQPQHF

v_gene: TRBV29-1
j_gene: TRBJ1-2
abundance: -
CDR3aa: CSVVLYRENYGYTF

v_gene: TRBV6-5
j_gene: TRBJ1-2
abundance: -
CDR3aa: CASSSRTGNYGYTF

v_gene: TRBV7-6
j_gene: TRBJ2-3
abundance: -
CDR3aa: CASSLGEIDTQYF

v_gene: TRBV4-1
j_gene: TRBJ2-3
abundance: -
CDR3aa: CASSQTSGSGFTDTQYF

v_gene: TRBV9
j_gene: TRBJ1-1
abundance: -
CDR3aa: CASSGRTGIATEAFF

v_gene: TRBV28
j_gene: TRBJ1-6
abundance: -
CDR3aa: CASSLFSGNSPLHF

v_gene: TRBV24-1
j_gene: TRBJ1-1
abundance: -
CDR3aa: CATSDPNRGTEAFF

v_gene: TRBV19
j_gene: TRBJ1-5
abundance: -
CDR3aa: CASSIRDSNQPQHF

v_gene: TRBV5-1
j_gene: TRBJ2-1
abundance: once
CDR3aa: CASSSPPGLAGEINEQFF

v_gene: TRBV7-3
j_gene: TRBJ2-1
abundance: -
CDR3aa: CASSSRASPYNEQFF

v_gene: TRBV9
j_gene: TRBJ2-1
abundance: -
CDR3aa: CASSLTSGSNQFF

v_gene: TRBV28
j_gene: TRBJ2-7
abundance: -
CDR3aa: CASLMPGHHEQYF

v_gene: TRBV28
j_gene: TRBJ1-5
abundance: -
CDR3aa: CASSFGQGNQPQHF

v_gene: TRBV11-2
j_gene: TRBJ2-2
abundance: -
CDR3aa: CASSIHNTGELFF

v_gene: TRBV3-1/TRBV3-2
j_gene: TRBJ2-7
abundance: -
CDR3aa: CASSLLTSGSPYEQYF

v_gene: TRBV6-5
j_gene: TRBJ1-2
abundance: -
CDR3aa: CASSPLQGPNYGYTF

v_gene: TRBV21-1
j_gene: TRBJ2-7
abundance: -
CDR3aa: CASSVRGGEGGSYEQYF

v_gene: TRBV7-2
j_gene: TRBJ2-3
abundance: -
CDR3aa: CASSFRNPTSFSTDTQYF

v_gene: TRBV5-4
j_gene: TRBJ2-7
abundance: -
CDR3aa: CASSFQDNYEQYF

v_gene: TRBV19
j_gene: TRBJ2-1
abundance: -
CDR3aa: CASSPASSYNEQFF

v_gene: TRBV5-1
j_gene: TRBJ1-2
abundance: -
CDR3aa: CASSLAPGTEIYGYTF

v_gene: TRBV2
j_gene: TRBJ2-7
abundance: -
CDR3aa: CASSERDYEQYF

v_gene: TRBV5-1
j_gene: TRBJ2-3
abundance: -
CDR3aa: CASSLYQATQYF

v_gene: TRBV11-2
j_gene: TRBJ2-7
abundance: -
CDR3aa: CASTSLSRYEQYF

v_gene: TRBV4-3
j_gene: TRBJ1-2
abundance: few
CDR3aa: CASSPLMGYGGYTF

v_gene: TRBV27
j_gene: TRBJ1-6
abundance: -
CDR3aa: CASGGRFSSLHF

v_gene: TRBV7-9
j_gene: TRBJ2-1
abundance: -
CDR3aa: CASSLVPVSYNEQFF

v_gene: TRBV5-1
j_gene: TRBJ2-7
abundance: -
CDR3aa: CASSRGLADAYEQYF

v_gene: TRBV28
j_gene: TRBJ1-5
abundance: -
CDR3aa: CASSPHRGRTRNQPQHF

v_gene: TRBV7-9
j_gene: TRBJ2-1
abundance: -
CDR3aa: CASPPTGTSLRSSYNEQFF

v_gene: TRBV2
j_gene: TRBJ2-1
abundance: -
CDR3aa: CASSSTGVPYNEQFF

v_gene: TRBV15
j_gene: TRBJ1-5
abundance: -
CDR3aa: CATRPDRVQPQHF

v_gene: TRBV10-3
j_gene: TRBJ1-3
abundance: -
CDR3aa: CAIKGREDRNTIYF

v_gene: TRBV9
j_gene: TRBJ2-7
abundance: -
CDR3aa: CASGGGDRGGYEQYF

v_gene: TRBV6-2/TRBV6-3
j_gene: TRBJ1-5
abundance: once
CDR3aa: CASSFPQGPGPQHF

v_gene: TRBV19
j_gene: TRBJ1-5
abundance: -
CDR3aa: CASSKSTGARAQSLPWQPQHF

v_gene: TRBV5-1
j_gene: TRBJ2-5
abundance: -
CDR3aa: CASSPGQGGETQYF

v_gene: TRBV20-1
j_gene: TRBJ2-7
abundance: -
CDR3aa: CSATEHEQYF

v_gene: TRBV5-1
j_gene: TRBJ2-1
abundance: -
CDR3aa: CASSWTGYNEQFF

v_gene: TRBV28
j_gene: TRBJ1-4
abundance: -
CDR3aa: CASRSGSYDEKLFF